A single sample is the source of the 8 T cell receptor beta chains below, sequenced in a study of shared clonotypes between healthy human individuals. TCRdb's copy holds only in-frame clones and misses some; the assay was immunoSEQ multiplex PCR. The sample carries 850,000 to 1,100,000 clones, roughly 77% recorded once. Sequenced material: memory CD4+ T cells from PBMCs. Subset described: CD45RA-negative fraction. These receptors all come from a man younger than 30 in good health. Some clones in this sample may be carry-over from other donors' samples.

This clone has a handful of counts. The chain couples TRBV6-5 to TRBJ1-1; D is possibly TRBD1 (5 bases). Germline assignment: CDR1 MNHEY and CDR2 SVGAGI. Trimming stripped 4 bases from V and 11 bases from J, with 17 bases between. This CDR3 has 13 residues. The CDR3 DNA follows: TGTGCCAGCAGTTCAGGGCCTCACGGGTGGGCTTTCTTT. Translating gives CASSSGPHGWAFF.

This chain connects TRBV27 to TRBJ2-3; D is ambiguous. The CDR3 is made up of 14 amino acids. V lost 3 bases and J lost 3, with 10 bases in between. Germline V gene sequence: CDR1 MNHEY, CDR2 SMNVEV (reference sequence). Here the CDR3 reads CASSFIGPTDTQYF. The CDR3 DNA follows: TGTGCCAGCAGTTTCATCGGGCCGACAGATACGCAGTATTTT.

This clone was observed a handful of times. V and J are TRBV7-9 and TRBJ2-2; weak D call: TRBD1 (5 bases). The V end lost 4 bases, the J end lost 6 bases, and 9 bases lay between the germline ends. Germline loops: CDR1 SEHNR, CDR2 FQNEAQ (reference sequence). The CDR3 has 13 residues. The CDR3 coding sequence is TGTGCCAGCAGCTCACAGGTATCCGGGGAGCTGTTTTTT. This sequence encodes CASSSQVSGELFF.

This sequence joins TRBV27 and TRBJ1-5; D not resolved. Between the trimmed V and J ends, which lost 5 bases and 0 bases, there was a span of 11 bases. Germline assignment: CDR1 MNHEY and CDR2 SMNVEV (reference sequence). The CDR3 covers 15 residues. CDR3 sequence reads: CASSPRDYSNQPQHF. In DNA form, the CDR3 reads TGTGCCAGCAGTCCCCGGGATTATAGCAATCAGCCCCAGCATTTT.

V usage is TRBV2 and J usage is TRBJ2-6; possible D gene TRBD1, 5 bases. The CDR3 runs to 14 residues. Germline V gene data show CDR1 as SNHLY and CDR2 as FYNNEI. V shed 6 bases and J shed 6 bases, with 12 bases lying between them. The CDR3 bases are TGTGCCAGCAGCCCAGGGATTGTGGCCAACGTCCTGACTTTC. Translating it yields CASSPGIVANVLTF.

This clone occurred a few times. This probably arose from a read error, given a far larger clone one base away. This same CDR3 is encoded by further DNA sequences in the sample. The V and J genes are TRBV19 and TRBJ1-1; the D gene is possibly TRBD1 (6 bases). V was cut by 7 bases and J by 0 bases, with 15 bases left in between. CDR3 size: 15 residues. Germline V gives CDR1 LNHDA, CDR2 SQIVND (reference sequence). As DNA, the CDR3 is TGTGCCAGTACAATGGGGGGGGCTGTGAACACTGAAGCTTTCTTT. Protein sequence: CASTMGGAVNTEAFF.

V gene TRBV7-2 combines with J gene TRBJ1-1; 10 bases map to TRBD1. This CDR3 spans 16 amino acids. Germline CDR1 reads SGHTA; CDR2 reads FQGNSA. The J segment lost 5 bases and the V segment lost 6 bases, leaving 12 bases of the junction unmatched. The CDR3 region is CASRGQGLLLGTEAFF. CDR3 bases: TGTGCCAGCAGGGGACAGGGGTTGTTATTAGGGACTGAAGCTTTCTTT.

Comment on this clone: Other DNA variants within this sample encode the same CDR3. V is TRBV11-2 and J is TRBJ2-5; unclear D gene. The CDR3 length is 13 residues. The V gene's germline CDR1 is SGHAT and CDR2 FQNNGV. Deletions cut 1 base from V and 5 bases from J, with 8 bases between. CDR3 sequence: CASSLGPGETQYF. CDR3 DNA: TGTGCCAGCAGCTTAGGACCAGGCGAGACCCAGTACTTC.